The 2 T cell receptor beta chains below come from one sample, sequenced in a study of CD8+ T cells in alopecia areata. Stated treatment: oral pan-JAK inhibitor, 5-10 mg twice daily. The authors extracted RNA and reverse transcribed it into cDNA as the sequencing template. Sequencing was performed with immunoSEQ multiplex PCR; in TCRdb, only in-frame clones are kept and a portion is missing. Of about 250,000 clones in the sample, 45% to 70% were seen once. The input for sequencing was CD4+ T cells sorted from blood, taken around week 52, from a patient treated with tofacitinib. The receptors here all came from a human donor with alopecia areata.

The gene calls are TRBV11-2 and TRBJ2-7, with D unclear. The ends were cut back, 5 bases at V and 7 bases at J, with 9 bases in the middle. The CDR3 has 11 amino acids. Germline V CDR1 and CDR2: SGHAT, FQNNGV. The CDR3 DNA follows: TGTGCCAGCAGCGCCTCCTGGGAGCAGTACTTC. It is translated as CASSASWEQYF. Drawing the rest from reference TRBV11-2 and TRBJ2-7, the complete variable domain is EAGVAQSPRYKIIEKRQSVAFWCNPISGHATLYWYQQILGQGPKLLIQFQNNGVVDDSQLPKDRFSAERLKGVDSTLKIQPAKLEDSAVYLCASSASWEQYFGPGTRLTVT.

Only a few counts were recorded for this clone. The rearrangement joins TRBV9 to TRBJ2-3; D might be TRBD2 (6 bases). The CDR3 is made up of 13 amino acids. Between the trimmed V and J ends, which lost 4 bases and 4 bases, there was a span of 10 bases. The germline CDR1 and CDR2 sequences are SGDLS and YYNGEE. The CDR3 spells CASSRPGADTQYF. The DNA of the CDR3 is TGTGCCAGCAGCCGTCCGGGAGCAGATACGCAGTATTTT.